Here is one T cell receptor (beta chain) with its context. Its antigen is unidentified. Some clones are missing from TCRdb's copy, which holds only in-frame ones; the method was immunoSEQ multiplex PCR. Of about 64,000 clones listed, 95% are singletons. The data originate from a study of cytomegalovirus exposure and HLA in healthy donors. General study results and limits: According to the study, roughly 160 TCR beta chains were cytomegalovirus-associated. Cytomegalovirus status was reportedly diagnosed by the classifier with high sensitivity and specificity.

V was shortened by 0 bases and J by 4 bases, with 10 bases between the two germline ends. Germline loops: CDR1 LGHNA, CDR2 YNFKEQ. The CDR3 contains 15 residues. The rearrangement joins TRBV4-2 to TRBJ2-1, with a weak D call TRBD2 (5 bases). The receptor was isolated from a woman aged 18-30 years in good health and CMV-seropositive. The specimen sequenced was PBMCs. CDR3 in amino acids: CASSQEGGPYNEQFF. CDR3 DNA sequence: TGTGCCAGCAGCCAAGAGGGCGGGCCTTACAATGAGCAGTTCTTC.